A single sample gave rise to the 18 T cell receptor beta chains below, sequenced in a study of blood T cells in healthy people across ages (dated by TCRdb to about 2015). The library was prepared using 5' RACE. The run used an Illumina HiSeq 2500. A second PCR of about 6 to 12 cycles was run with a J-beta primer mix and a sample-barcoded 5' primer. Using fastp at Q25 and MiXCR, TCRdb reprocessed the public reads and kept productive beta chains. Merged by CDR3 protein, the rows form single entries marked with the most common genes and DNA. This sample holds fewer than 900,000 distinct CDR3 sequences; around 46% were observed only once. In total, the top ten clones hold around 20% of the sample. Sequencing input: blood. The receptors were sampled from a woman aged 60-70 years in good health.

The DNA of the CDR3 is TGTGCCAGCATCTTACTAGCGGGGGGTTCCACAGATACGCAGTATTTT. Protein product: CASILLAGGSTDTQYF. This chain connects TRBV6-1 to TRBJ2-3; 12 positions agree with TRBD2. Germline V gene lookup returns CDR1 MNHNS and CDR2 SASEGT. Trimming removed 7 bases from V and 2 bases from J; junction bases left unmatched: 7. The CDR3 contains 16 residues.

This clonotype turned up a few times. The chain combines TRBV4-3 with TRBJ2-1; 8 positions match TRBD2. Germline CDR1 reads LGHNA; CDR2 reads YSLEER. J was trimmed by 10 bases and V by 0 bases; bases with no gene match: 11. This CDR3 is 16 amino acids long. CDR3 region: CASSQESRAGDGEQFF. The CDR3 DNA is TGCGCCAGCAGCCAAGAAAGTCGAGCGGGAGACGGCGAGCAGTTCTTC.

Here the CDR3 DNA reads TGCAGTGCTCATACTTCTCTGACTAGCGGGGGCTTTAATGAGCAGTTCTTC. It translates to CSAHTSLTSGGFNEQFF. This sequence joins TRBV20-1 and TRBJ2-1; 12 bases are a match to TRBD2. Germline CDR1 DFQATT, CDR2 SNEGSKA (reference sequence). The junction had 15 bases not matched to a gene; V was cut back by 5 bases and J by 7 bases. The CDR3 consists of 17 residues.

This clonotype came up many times. The chain uses TRBV11-2 and TRBJ2-5; 7 bases map to TRBD1. CDR3 length: 15 residues. J gave up 2 bases and V 2 bases, and 5 bases lay outside the gene matches. Germline loops: CDR1 SGHAT, CDR2 FQNNGV. The CDR3 is CASSLITGAQETQYF. The CDR3 coding sequence is TGTGCCAGCAGCTTAATAACAGGGGCTCAAGAGACCCAGTACTTC.

The chain links TRBV7-2 to TRBJ2-3; 7 positions match TRBD1. Germline assignment: CDR1 SGHTA and CDR2 FQGNSA. The ends lost 1 base at V and 3 bases at J; junction bases unmatched: 10. This CDR3 spans 17 amino acids. The DNA for the CDR3 is TGTGCCAGCAGCTTAGTAGGGACAGCGGTCGTAACAGATACGCAGTATTTT. This translates into CASSLVGTAVVTDTQYF. The complete variable domain, with remaining parts taken from reference TRBV7-2 and TRBJ2-3, reads GAGVSQSPSNKVTEKGKDVELRCDPISGHTALYWYRQSLGQGLEFLIYFQGNSAPDKSGLPSDRFSAERTGGSVSTLTIQRTQQEDSAVYLCASSLVGTAVVTDTQYFGPGTRLTVL.

The chain joins TRBV27 to TRBJ2-7; 11 positions match TRBD2. The CDR3 spans 17 residues. The ends lost 7 bases at V and 1 base at J; junction bases unmatched: 12. Germline V gene lookup returns CDR1 MNHEY and CDR2 SMNVEV (reference sequence). CDR3 DNA: TGTGCCAGCAAAATGAAGGTAGCGGGAGGGTGGTCCTACGAGCAGTACTTC. Its translation is CASKMKVAGGWSYEQYF.

This clonotype was detected a few times. The V and J genes are TRBV25-1 and TRBJ2-7, with a possible D match to TRBD1 (5 bases). Germline CDR1 reads MGHDK; CDR2 reads SYGVNS. The CDR3 has 14 amino acids. Trimming took off 2 bases at V and 2 bases at J, with 10 bases between the two ends. The CDR3 DNA follows: TGTGCCAGCAGTGAAGCGGACACTACCTACGAGCAGTACTTC. Its translation: CASSEADTTYEQYF.

This chain joins TRBV3-1 and TRBJ1-4, with D unclear. Germline assignment: CDR1 LGHDT and CDR2 YNNKEL (reference sequence). The CDR3 sequence is 15 residues long. Trimming took off 4 bases at V and 5 bases at J, with 14 bases between the two ends. CDR3 region: CASSPRGQTNEKLFF. CDR3 bases: TGTGCCAGCAGCCCTAGAGGGCAAACAAATGAAAAACTGTTTTTT.

This clonotype was seen at least ten times. The chain is built from TRBV20-1 and TRBJ2-5; D is unresolved. Germline lookup yields CDR1 DFQATT and CDR2 SNEGSKA (reference sequence). The CDR3 has 12 residues. V shed 1 base and J shed 7 bases, with 10 bases lying between them. The CDR3 protein is CSARVPAGTQYF. CDR3 nucleotide sequence: TGCAGTGCTAGAGTTCCAGCCGGGACCCAGTACTTC.

The rearrangement uses TRBV28 and TRBJ2-3; D possibly corresponds to TRBD2 (6 bases). The germline gives CDR1 MDHEN, CDR2 SYDVKM. This CDR3 has 16 amino acids. Between the trimmed V and J ends, which lost 5 bases and 0 bases, there was a span of 15 bases. The CDR3 sequence: CASSHRRGPSTDTQYF. CDR3 in DNA: TGTGCCAGCAGTCATCGGCGGGGACCTAGCACAGATACGCAGTATTTT.

This clonotype was recorded a few times. The chain couples TRBV10-3 to TRBJ2-1; 11 positions agree with TRBD2. Germline V CDR1 and CDR2: ENHRY, SYGVKD. V lost 6 bases to trimming and J lost 3 bases; unmatched junction nucleotides: 4. This CDR3 spans 15 amino acids. The CDR3 reads CAISVAGGGYNEQFF. CDR3 DNA sequence: TGTGCCATCAGCGTAGCGGGAGGGGGCTACAATGAGCAGTTCTTC.

The chain is built from TRBV6-5 and TRBJ2-7; possibly TRBD1 for D (5 bases). V lost 2 bases and J 1 base, leaving 12 bases between the germline ends. Germline CDR1 is MNHEY and CDR2 is SVGAGI. This CDR3 comprises 15 residues. The CDR3 loop reads CASSYATGGSYEQYF. CDR3 sequence (DNA): TGTGCCAGCAGTTACGCTACAGGCGGTTCCTACGAGCAGTACTTC.

The chain uses TRBV7-9 and TRBJ1-2; TRBD1 agrees at 8 bases. V shed 2 bases, J shed 3 bases, and the junction held 8 bases outside the gene matches. Per germline, CDR1 SEHNR and CDR2 FQNEAQ (reference sequence). There are 16 residues in the CDR3. CDR3 residues: CASSLTIGQGDYGYTF. As DNA, the CDR3 is TGTGCCAGCAGCTTAACAATAGGACAGGGAGACTATGGCTACACCTTC. Full variable domain (outside the CDR3, taken from reference TRBV7-9 and TRBJ1-2): DTGVSQNPRHKITKRGQNVTFRCDPISEHNRLYWYRQTLGQGPEFLTYFQNEAQLEKSRLLSDRFSAERPKGSFSTLEIQRTEQGDSAMYLCASSLTIGQGDYGYTFGSGTRLTVV.

The rearrangement joins TRBV9 to TRBJ2-5; perhaps TRBD2 as D (5 bases). The CDR3 length is 15 residues. V lost 7 bases and J lost 0, with 16 bases in between. CDR1 is SGDLS and CDR2 is YYNGEE in the germline V gene. The CDR3 sequence: CASGKGLAHQETQYF. CDR3 DNA: TGTGCCAGCGGCAAGGGTCTAGCCCACCAAGAGACCCAGTACTTC.

This clonotype has at least ten counts. The chain carries TRBV4-3 and TRBJ1-2; D may be TRBD1 (5 bases). The CDR3 consists of 15 residues. V lost 4 bases and J 0 bases, leaving 12 bases between the germline ends. The V gene's germline CDR1 is LGHNA and CDR2 YSLEER. CDR3 region: CASSRSRDSNYGYTF. Written as DNA, the CDR3 is TGCGCCAGCAGCCGCAGCAGGGATTCTAACTATGGCTACACCTTC.

V and J are TRBV18 and TRBJ2-5; D is possibly TRBD1 or TRBD2 (5 bases each). This CDR3 is built from 15 residues. Germline values: CDR1 KGHSH, CDR2 LQKENI. V lost 6 bases to trimming and J lost 11 bases, with 25 bases between them. The CDR3: CASSPLKGPSEEQYF. Written as DNA, the CDR3 is TGTGCCAGCTCGCCTCTTAAGGGACCATCTGAGGAGCAGTACTTC.

The rearrangement uses TRBV5-5 and TRBJ2-5, with TRBD1 as a possible D gene (5 bases). Germline CDR1 is SGHKS and CDR2 is YYEKEE (reference sequence). The V end was cut by 1 base, the J end by 2 bases, with 12 bases between. This CDR3 region has 15 residues. The CDR3 here is CASSLPGLGQETQYF. CDR3 bases: TGTGCCAGCAGCTTGCCAGGGTTAGGGCAAGAGACCCAGTACTTC.

The chain carries TRBV10-3 and TRBJ2-5; 7 nucleotides align to TRBD2. CDR1 and CDR2 (germline): ENHRY, SYGVKD. The CDR3 spans 16 residues. Trimming removed 6 bases from V and 5 bases from J; junction bases left unmatched: 15. As DNA, the CDR3 is TGTGCCATCAGCTCAAAGGGAGAAGCGGGGCAGGAGACCCAGTACTTC. It encodes CAISSKGEAGQETQYF.